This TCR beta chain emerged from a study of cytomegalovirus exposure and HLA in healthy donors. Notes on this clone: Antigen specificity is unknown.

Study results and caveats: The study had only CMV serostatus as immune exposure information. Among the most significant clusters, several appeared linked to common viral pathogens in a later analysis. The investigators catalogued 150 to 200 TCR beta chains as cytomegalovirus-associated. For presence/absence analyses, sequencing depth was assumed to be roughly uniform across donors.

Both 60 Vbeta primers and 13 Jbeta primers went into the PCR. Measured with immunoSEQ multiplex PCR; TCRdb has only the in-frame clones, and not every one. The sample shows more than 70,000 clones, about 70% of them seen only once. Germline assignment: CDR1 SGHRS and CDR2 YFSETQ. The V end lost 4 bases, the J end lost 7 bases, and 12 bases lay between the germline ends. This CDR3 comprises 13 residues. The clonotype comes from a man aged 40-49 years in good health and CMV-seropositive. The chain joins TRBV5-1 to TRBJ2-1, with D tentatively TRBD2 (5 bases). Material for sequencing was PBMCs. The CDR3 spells CASSNGDRNEQFF. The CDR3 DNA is TGCGCCAGCAGCAACGGGGATAGGAATGAGCAGTTCTTC.